These 15 T cell receptor beta chains share one sample of origin, sequenced in a study of beta chain features in type 1 diabetes. Study conclusions and caveats: For Type 1 diabetes patients, all four CD4+ subsets carried TCRB CDR3s that were moderately but significantly shorter.

Their cognate antigens are unknown. TCRB transcripts that were expressed got sequenced, as all of the isolated RNA had been reverse transcribed. Some clones are missing from TCRdb's copy, which holds only in-frame ones; the method was immunoSEQ multiplex PCR. The top ten clones hold over 0.5% of a sample with 160,000 or so clones, 8% to 8.5% of them seen once. Source material: central memory CD4+ T cells from blood. All receptors come from a woman aged 18-29 years with type 1 diabetes.

This clone showed up just a few times. The rearrangement links TRBV5-4 to TRBJ2-7, with TRBD1 matching over 8 bases. The CDR3 loop spans 14 amino acids. CDR1 SGHNT and CDR2 YYREEE come from the germline V gene (reference sequence). V lost 4 bases, J lost 2 bases, and 5 bases stayed unmatched. The CDR3 DNA follows: TGTGCCAGCAGCCCCGGGACAGGAGCCTACGAGCAGTACTTC. Encoded protein: CASSPGTGAYEQYF. Full variable domain (outside the CDR3, taken from reference TRBV5-4 and TRBJ2-7): ETGVTQSPTHLIKTRGQQVTLRCSSQSGHNTVSWYQQALGQGPQFIFQYYREEENGRGNFPPRFSGLQFPNYSSELNVNALELDDSALYLCASSPGTGAYEQYFGPGTRLTVT.

V gene TRBV18 combines with J gene TRBJ1-6; TRBD1 might be the D (5 bases). V shed 3 bases and J shed 5 bases, with 11 bases lying between them. CDR1 and CDR2 (germline): KGHSH, LQKENI. The CDR3 is 15 amino acids. As DNA, the CDR3 is TGTGCCAGCTCACCGTCACAAGGGGATAATTCACCCCTCCACTTT. Amino acids: CASSPSQGDNSPLHF.

This clone was detected only a few times. The CDR3 sequence: CASGSSHRGGYTF. The CDR3 nucleotides are TGTGCCAGCGGCTCATCCCACAGGGGTGGCTACACCTTC. The chain joins TRBV7-9 to TRBJ1-2; the match to TRBD1 covers 7 bases. With V trimmed by 8 bases and J by 7 bases, 10 bases remained unmatched. CDR3 length equals 13 residues. Germline V lookup: CDR1 SEHNR, CDR2 FQNEAQ (reference sequence). Filled out from reference TRBV7-9 and TRBJ1-2, the complete variable domain reads DTGVSQNPRHKITKRGQNVTFRCDPISEHNRLYWYRQTLGQGPEFLTYFQNEAQLEKSRLLSDRFSAERPKGSFSTLEIQRTEQGDSAMYLCASGSSHRGGYTFGSGTRLTVV.

The gene calls are TRBV5-1 and TRBJ2-2; no firm D call. Trimming shortened V by 0 bases and J by 2 bases, and 5 bases separated the two germline ends. The CDR3 is 14 amino acids. The germline CDR1 and CDR2 sequences are SGHRS and YFSETQ. CDR3 residues: CASSLAPNTGELFF. CDR3 bases: TGCGCCAGCAGCTTGGCTCCCAACACCGGGGAGCTGTTTTTT.

This clone has just a few counts. The chain is built from TRBV20-1 and TRBJ2-1; TRBD2 is a possible D gene (5 bases). Germline CDR1 is DFQATT and CDR2 is SNEGSKA (reference sequence). The CDR3 has 11 amino acids. With 1 base removed from V and 9 bases from J, the gap between germline ends came to 7 bases. The CDR3 DNA follows: TGCAGTGCTAGAGTCGGAGGTGAGCAGTTCTTC. It codes for CSARVGGEQFF.

In nucleotides, the CDR3 is TGTGCCAGCAGCCCAGGGACAGGTACCTCCCAGCCCCAGCATTTT. It specifies CASSPGTGTSQPQHF. The rearrangement joins TRBV7-8 to TRBJ1-5, with 8 positions matching TRBD1. Unmatched junction bases numbered 10, after V lost 5 bases and J lost 7 bases. CDR1 is SGHVS and CDR2 is FQNEAQ in the germline V gene. The CDR3 sequence is 15 residues long.

This clone was counted ten times or more. The V gene is TRBV28, the J gene TRBJ2-3, with D possibly TRBD2 on 6 matching bases. CDR1 MDHEN and CDR2 SYDVKM come from the germline V gene. This CDR3 has 14 residues. The ends were cut back, 6 bases at V and 2 bases at J, with 12 bases in the middle. The CDR3 loop is CASSILASTDTQYF. Here the CDR3 DNA reads TGTGCCAGCAGCATACTAGCTTCCACAGATACGCAGTATTTT.

The chain employs TRBV18 and TRBJ2-5; TRBD2 is a possible D gene (6 bases). Germline CDR1 and CDR2: KGHSH and LQKENI. Trimming cost V 0 bases and J 2 bases, with 10 bases left between them. This CDR3 region has 15 residues. DNA for the CDR3: TGTGCCAGCTCACCACCCGCCGGACTACAAGAGACCCAGTACTTC. Amino acids: CASSPPAGLQETQYF.

This clone has a count of ten or more. The chain is built from TRBV18 and TRBJ2-1; TRBD2 aligns across 8 bases. The J segment lost 7 bases and the V segment lost 0 bases, leaving 2 bases of the junction unmatched. The CDR3 consists of 14 residues. Germline loops: CDR1 KGHSH, CDR2 LQKENI. The CDR3 loop reads CASSPPGGRNEQFF. DNA for the CDR3: TGTGCCAGCTCACCACCGGGCGGGAGGAATGAGCAGTTCTTC.

The V call is TRBV11-2, the J call TRBJ2-1, with 7 positions matching TRBD1. CDR3 length: 15 amino acids. Germline assignment: CDR1 SGHAT and CDR2 FQNNGV. J lost 4 bases, V lost 3 bases, and 6 bases had no gene match. CDR3 in amino acids: CASSLGTAGYNEQFF. CDR3 nucleotides: TGTGCCAGCAGCTTGGGGACAGCCGGTTACAATGAGCAGTTCTTC.

The chain is built from TRBV6-5 and TRBJ2-2; possible D gene TRBD1, 6 bases. V was shortened by 2 bases and J by 5 bases, with 12 bases between the two germline ends. There are 15 residues in the CDR3. From germline, CDR1 is MNHEY and CDR2 SVGAGI. CDR3 DNA sequence: TGTGCCAGCAGTTACCAGGGGCCTGGGACCGGGGAGCTGTTTTTT. This gives the protein CASSYQGPGTGELFF.

This clone was seen a few times. DNA for the CDR3: TGTGCCAGCAGCTTACCCGGTTCGCTGCAGCAGTACTTC. Its translation: CASSLPGSLQQYF. The rearrangement uses TRBV7-9 and TRBJ2-7; D ambiguous. CDR3 length: 13 residues. Germline V gene lookup returns CDR1 SEHNR and CDR2 FQNEAQ (reference sequence). V lost 2 bases to trimming and J lost 8 bases, with 13 bases between them. Full variable domain (remainder filled in from reference TRBV7-9 and TRBJ2-7): DTGVSQNPRHKITKRGQNVTFRCDPISEHNRLYWYRQTLGQGPEFLTYFQNEAQLEKSRLLSDRFSAERPKGSFSTLEIQRTEQGDSAMYLCASSLPGSLQQYFGPGTRLTVT.

V usage is TRBV7-2 and J usage is TRBJ1-5; maybe TRBD1 (5 bases). The CDR3 runs to 14 residues. V gave up 1 base and J gave up 5 bases, with 9 bases separating them. Germline CDR1 SGHTA, CDR2 FQGNSA. The CDR3 protein is CASSLGGAYQPQHF. CDR3 nucleotide sequence: TGTGCCAGCAGCTTAGGGGGCGCATATCAGCCCCAGCATTTT.

This clone showed up just a few times. The CDR3 region is CASSLAGTSGANEQFF. The CDR3 DNA is TGTGCCAGCAGTCTCGCCGGGACTAGCGGCGCCAATGAGCAGTTCTTC. The chain has TRBV27 and TRBJ2-1, with TRBD2 matching 11 bases. CDR1 is MNHEY, CDR2 SMNVEV, per germline (reference sequence). The CDR3 contains 16 residues. The V and J ends lost 5 bases and 6 bases, in that order; junction bases with no gene match: 9.

This clone was seen only a few times. V is TRBV2 and J is TRBJ2-1; D gene unclear. V lost 6 bases and J lost 0, with 9 bases in between. Germline CDR1 reads SNHLY; CDR2 reads FYNNEI. The CDR3 contains 14 residues. For the CDR3, the DNA is TGTGCCAGCAGACAAACAAGCTCCTACAATGAGCAGTTCTTC. It specifies CASRQTSSYNEQFF.